A selection of T cell receptor beta chains follows, all from one sample in a study of technical replicates of blood from a handful of donors. Profiling relied on immunoSEQ multiplex PCR, and the TCRdb table lists in-frame clones only, not all of them. Here the sample spans around 49,000 clones, around 95% being singletons. Sequencing used T cells isolated from PBMCs. The origin of the receptors is a human donor in good health. The CDR3 runs from the conserved cysteine through the conserved F or W. The D gene is left open where the match is weak. Rows may omit the clone size; those that give it use once, few, many or a size class.

CDR3 protein | CDR3 DNA | clone size | V gene | D gene | J gene
CASSPGTGQPQHF | TGTGCCAGCAGCCCCGGTACTGGTCAGCCCCAGCATTTT | NA | TRBV11-2 | NA | TRBJ1-5
CASSVTSMVSNEQFF | TGCGCCAGCAGCGTAACTTCAATGGTTAGCAATGAGCAGTTCTTC | NA | TRBV5-1 | NA | TRBJ2-1
CASSHAHSTDTQYF | TGTGCCAGCAGCCATGCACACAGCACAGATACGCAGTATTTT | NA | TRBV5-6 | NA | TRBJ2-3
CASSAPGQVTGELFF | TGTGCCAGCAGCGCACCCGGACAGGTCACCGGGGAGCTGTTTTTT | NA | TRBV7-3 | TRBD1 | TRBJ2-2
CASSLALGQGAGNTIYF | TGCGCCAGCAGCTTGGCCCTAGGACAGGGGGCTGGAAACACCATATATTTT | NA | TRBV5-1 | TRBD1 | TRBJ1-3
CASSLGRAHGNEQYF | TGTGCCAGCAGCTTGGGGAGGGCCCACGGGAACGAGCAGTACTTC | NA | TRBV5-4 | NA | TRBJ2-7
CAWSVPTVQSEQFF | TGTGCCTGGAGTGTACCAACGGTACAGAGTGAGCAGTTCTTC | NA | TRBV30 | NA | TRBJ2-1
CASSVGLRVRDTEAFF | TGTGCCAGCAGCGTAGGTTTGAGGGTGAGAGACACTGAAGCTTTCTTT | NA | TRBV9 | NA | TRBJ1-1
CAWKGLAGGTDTQYF | TGTGCCTGGAAGGGACTAGCGGGAGGGACAGATACGCAGTATTTT | NA | TRBV30 | TRBD2 | TRBJ2-3
CASSSSIGFYNEQFF | NA | NA | TRBV28 | NA | TRBJ2-1
CASSIAPWDSNEQFF | TGTGCCAGTAGTATAGCCCCTTGGGACAGCAATGAGCAGTTCTTC | NA | TRBV19 | TRBD1 | TRBJ2-1
CASSLGQVNYEQYF | TGTGCCAGCAGTTTAGGGCAGGTAAACTACGAGCAGTACTTC | NA | TRBV28 | NA | TRBJ2-7
CASSLGEWGLASFEQFF | TGCGCCAGCAGCTTGGGGGAGTGGGGACTAGCGAGTTTTGAGCAGTTCTTC | NA | TRBV5-1 | TRBD2 | TRBJ2-1
CASTEGNGNTIYF | TGTGCCAGCACGGAGGGGAATGGAAACACCATATATTTT | NA | TRBV2 | NA | TRBJ1-3
CATRASPGQFYEQYF | TGTGCCACGCGAGCTAGTCCGGGACAGTTCTACGAGCAGTACTTC | NA | TRBV19 | TRBD1 | TRBJ2-7
CASSLVRQGNEQFF | TGCGCCAGCAGCTTGGTGCGACAGGGCAATGAGCAGTTCTTC | NA | TRBV5-1 | TRBD1 | TRBJ2-1
CAWSIGRGREKLFF | TGTGCCTGGAGTATAGGCAGGGGGCGGGAAAAACTGTTTTTT | NA | TRBV30 | TRBD1 | TRBJ1-4
CASTRQGTYNEQFF | TGCGCCAGCACCCGACAGGGGACCTACAATGAGCAGTTCTTC | NA | TRBV5-1 | TRBD1 | TRBJ2-1
CASSLQGSGYTF | TGTGCCAGCAGCCTACAGGGGTCTGGCTACACCTTC | NA | TRBV6-5 | TRBD1 | TRBJ1-2
CASSEWSSSDYEQYF | TGTGCCAGCAGTGAATGGTCTAGCAGCGACTACGAGCAGTACTTC | once | TRBV2 | NA | TRBJ2-7
CASSDGTSGRNEQFF | TGTGCCAGCAGTGACGGGACTAGCGGGAGAAATGAGCAGTTCTTC | NA | TRBV6-4 | TRBD2 | TRBJ2-1
CASSLETSSDTQYF | TGTGCCAGCAGCTTAGAAACTTCCTCAGATACGCAGTATTTT | NA | TRBV7-9 | NA | TRBJ2-3
CASSINGQGPDTQYF | TGTGCCAGTAGTATTAACGGGCAGGGTCCAGATACGCAGTATTTT | NA | TRBV19 | NA | TRBJ2-3
CASSQGRGLAEETKNIQYF | TGCGCCAGCAGCCAAGGCAGGGGACTAGCGGAGGAGACGAAAAACATTCAGTACTTC | NA | TRBV4-1 | TRBD2 | TRBJ2-4
CASSLAFGTEAFF | TGTGCCAGCAGCTTAGCCTTCGGCACTGAAGCTTTCTTT | once | TRBV11-3 | NA | TRBJ1-1
CASGSSDTEAFF | TGTGCCAGTGGTTCGTCGGACACTGAAGCTTTCTTT | NA | TRBV19 | NA | TRBJ1-1
CASSLELANSYEQYF | TGTGCCAGCAGCTTAGAACTAGCGAACTCCTACGAGCAGTACTTC | NA | TRBV7-8 | TRBD2 | TRBJ2-7
CASSDRQGTKEKLFF | TGTGCCAGCAGCGACCGACAGGGGACGAAAGAAAAACTGTTTTTT | once | TRBV9 | TRBD1 | TRBJ1-4
CASSDSTGGADTQYF | TGTGCCAGCAGTGACTCGACAGGGGGCGCAGATACGCAGTATTTT | NA | TRBV6-4 | TRBD1 | TRBJ2-3
CASSPPGGYTEAFF | TGCGCCAGCAGCCCACCGGGGGGCTACACTGAAGCTTTCTTT | NA | TRBV5-1 | NA | TRBJ1-1
CATSSGVGNEKLFF | TGTGCCACCAGCTCAGGGGTGGGAAATGAAAAACTGTTTTTT | NA | TRBV15 | NA | TRBJ1-4
CASRGLSGHGYTF | TGTGCCAGCAGGGGACTTTCCGGTCATGGCTACACCTTC | few | TRBV6-1 | NA | TRBJ1-2
CASSLAGTRTPNEKLFF | TGTGCCAGCAGCTTAGCTGGGACTCGGACCCCTAATGAAAAACTGTTTTTT | NA | TRBV7-9 | NA | TRBJ1-4
CASSAGTYSNQPQHF | TGTGCCAGCAGCGCCGGGACATACAGCAATCAGCCCCAGCATTTT | NA | TRBV9 | NA | TRBJ1-5
CASSLLAGVITDTQYF | TGTGCCAGCAGCTTACTAGCGGGAGTAATAACAGATACGCAGTATTTT | NA | TRBV7-6 | TRBD2 | TRBJ2-3
CASSEEILEGLSTGELFF | TGTGCCAGCAGTGAAGAAATCTTGGAGGGGTTGAGCACCGGGGAGCTGTTTTTT | NA | TRBV25-1 | NA | TRBJ2-2
CASSRLAGVSSYEQYF | TGTGCCAGCAGCCGACTAGCGGGGGTGAGCTCCTACGAGCAGTACTTC | NA | TRBV5-4 | TRBD2 | TRBJ2-7
CASRLSGRARNTGELFF | TGTGCCAGCAGACTTAGCGGGAGGGCCCGGAACACCGGGGAGCTGTTTTTT | NA | TRBV28 | TRBD2 | TRBJ2-2
CASEETIGYEQYF | TGTGCCAGCGAGGAGACTATAGGCTACGAGCAGTACTTC | NA | TRBV28 | NA | TRBJ2-7
CAISGVASGRADTQYF | TGTGCCATCAGTGGCGTGGCTAGCGGGAGAGCAGATACGCAGTATTTT | NA | TRBV10-3 | TRBD2 | TRBJ2-3
CASSPPGQGMGSGGYTF | TGTGCCAGCAGTCCCCCGGGACAGGGTATGGGGTCGGGCGGCTACACCTTC | NA | TRBV28 | TRBD1 | TRBJ1-2
CASSDREKGYGYTF | TGTGCCAGCAGCGACAGGGAGAAGGGCTATGGCTACACCTTC | NA | TRBV6-5 | TRBD1 | TRBJ1-2
CASSFIRTGGNTIYF | TGTGCCAGCAGCTTCATCAGGACAGGGGGAAACACCATATATTTT | once | TRBV5-6 | TRBD1 | TRBJ1-3
CASSPTTETNYGYTF | TGTGCCAGCTCACCAACCACAGAAACTAACTATGGCTACACCTTC | NA | TRBV18 | NA | TRBJ1-2
CASSLAAYTDTQYF | TGTGCCAGCAGCTTAGCTGCCTACACAGATACGCAGTATTTT | NA | TRBV7-9 | NA | TRBJ2-3
CASSVGLPPYEQYF | TGTGCCAGCAGCGTAGGACTCCCTCCCTACGAGCAGTACTTC | NA | TRBV9 | NA | TRBJ2-7
CAWRSGTSGGTQYF | TGTGCCTGGAGGTCGGGGACTAGCGGGGGGACCCAGTACTTC | NA | TRBV30 | TRBD2 | TRBJ2-5
CASSLVGLADYEQYF | TGCGCCAGCAGCTTGGTCGGACTAGCGGACTACGAGCAGTACTTC | NA | TRBV5-1 | TRBD2 | TRBJ2-7
CASSLLMGVNIQYF | TGTGCCAGCAGTTTATTGATGGGCGTAAACATTCAGTACTTC | NA | TRBV27 | NA | TRBJ2-4
CASSIDADYYGYTF | TGTGCCAGTAGTATAGACGCGGATTACTATGGCTACACCTTC | NA | TRBV19 | NA | TRBJ1-2
CASSGAQETQYF | TGTGCCAGCAGCGGGGCCCAAGAGACCCAGTACTTC | once | TRBV7-9 | NA | TRBJ2-5
CASTRVYIADGYTF | TGTGCCAGCACCCGGGTCTATATCGCGGATGGCTACACCTTC | NA | TRBV5-6 | NA | TRBJ1-2
CASSAQLAGINEQFF | TGTGCCAGCAGCGCCCAACTAGCGGGAATCAATGAGCAGTTCTTC | NA | TRBV11-3 | TRBD2 | TRBJ2-1